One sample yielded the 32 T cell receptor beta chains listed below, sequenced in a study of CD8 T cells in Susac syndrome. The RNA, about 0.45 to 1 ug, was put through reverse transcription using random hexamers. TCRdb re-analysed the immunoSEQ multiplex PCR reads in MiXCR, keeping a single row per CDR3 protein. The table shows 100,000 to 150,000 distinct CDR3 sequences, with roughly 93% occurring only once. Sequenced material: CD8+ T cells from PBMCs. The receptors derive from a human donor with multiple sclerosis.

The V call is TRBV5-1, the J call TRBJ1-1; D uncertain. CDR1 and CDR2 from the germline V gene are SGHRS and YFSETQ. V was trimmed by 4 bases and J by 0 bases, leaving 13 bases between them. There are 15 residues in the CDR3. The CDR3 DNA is TGCGCCAGCAGCACCCGGCGGGATGTGAACACTGAAGCTTTCTTT. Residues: CASSTRRDVNTEAFF. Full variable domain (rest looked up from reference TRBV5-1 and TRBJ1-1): KAGVTQTPRYLIKTRGQQVTLSCSPISGHRSVSWYQQTPGQGLQFLFEYFSETQRNKGNFPGRFSGRQFSNSRSEMNVSTLELGDSALYLCASSTRRDVNTEAFFGQGTRLTVV.

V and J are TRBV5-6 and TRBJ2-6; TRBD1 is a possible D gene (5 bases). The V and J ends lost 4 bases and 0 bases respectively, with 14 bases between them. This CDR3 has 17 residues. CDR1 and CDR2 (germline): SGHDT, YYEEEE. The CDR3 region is CASSHRRTSSGANVLTF. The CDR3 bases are TGTGCCAGCAGCCACAGACGGACAAGCTCTGGGGCCAACGTCCTGACTTTC.

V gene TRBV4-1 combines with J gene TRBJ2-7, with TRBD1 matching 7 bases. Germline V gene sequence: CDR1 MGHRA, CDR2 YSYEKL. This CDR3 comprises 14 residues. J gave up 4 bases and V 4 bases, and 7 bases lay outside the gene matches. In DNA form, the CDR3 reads TGCGCCAGCAGCCGCGAGGGGGCAACATACGAGCAGTACTTC. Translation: CASSREGATYEQYF.

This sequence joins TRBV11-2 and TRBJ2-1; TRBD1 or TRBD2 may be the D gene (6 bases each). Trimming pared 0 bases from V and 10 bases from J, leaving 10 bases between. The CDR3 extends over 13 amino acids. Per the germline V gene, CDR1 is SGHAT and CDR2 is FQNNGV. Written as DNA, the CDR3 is TGTGCCAGCAGCTTAGATGTGGGGGGCGAGCAGTTCTTC. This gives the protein CASSLDVGGEQFF. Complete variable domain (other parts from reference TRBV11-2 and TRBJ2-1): EAGVAQSPRYKIIEKRQSVAFWCNPISGHATLYWYQQILGQGPKLLIQFQNNGVVDDSQLPKDRFSAERLKGVDSTLKIQPAKLEDSAVYLCASSLDVGGEQFFGPGTRLTVL.

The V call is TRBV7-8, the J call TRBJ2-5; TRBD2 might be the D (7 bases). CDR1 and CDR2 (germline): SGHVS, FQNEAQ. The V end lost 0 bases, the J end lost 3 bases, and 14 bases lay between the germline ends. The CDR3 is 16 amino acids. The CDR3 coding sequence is TGTGCCAGCAGCTTAGCGCGGGGGCGGGAGAAAGAGACCCAGTACTTC. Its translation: CASSLARGREKETQYF.

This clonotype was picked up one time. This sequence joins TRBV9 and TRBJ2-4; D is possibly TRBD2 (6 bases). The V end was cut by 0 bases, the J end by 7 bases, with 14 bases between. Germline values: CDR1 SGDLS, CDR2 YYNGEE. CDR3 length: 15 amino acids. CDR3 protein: CASSVVPGDQNIQYF. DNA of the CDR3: TGTGCCAGCAGCGTAGTCCCGGGGGATCAGAACATTCAGTACTTC.

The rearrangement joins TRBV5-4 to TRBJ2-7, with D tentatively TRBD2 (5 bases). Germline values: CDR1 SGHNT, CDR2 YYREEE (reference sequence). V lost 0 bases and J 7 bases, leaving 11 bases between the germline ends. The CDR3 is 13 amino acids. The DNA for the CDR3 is TGTGCCAGCAGCTTGGAGGTGCGCGGGGAGCAGTACTTC. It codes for CASSLEVRGEQYF.

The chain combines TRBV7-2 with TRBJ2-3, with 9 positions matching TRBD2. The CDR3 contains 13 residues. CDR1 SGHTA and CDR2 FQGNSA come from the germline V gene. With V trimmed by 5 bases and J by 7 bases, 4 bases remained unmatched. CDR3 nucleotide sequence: TGTGCCAGCAGCAGGACTAGCGCCAATACGCAGTATTTT. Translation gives CASSRTSANTQYF.

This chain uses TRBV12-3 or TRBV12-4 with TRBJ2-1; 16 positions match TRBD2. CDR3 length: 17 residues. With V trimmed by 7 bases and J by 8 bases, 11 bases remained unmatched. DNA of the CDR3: TGTGCCAGCACCGTCCCGGGACTAGCGGGGGGGACTGATGAGCAGTTCTTC. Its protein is CASTVPGLAGGTDEQFF.

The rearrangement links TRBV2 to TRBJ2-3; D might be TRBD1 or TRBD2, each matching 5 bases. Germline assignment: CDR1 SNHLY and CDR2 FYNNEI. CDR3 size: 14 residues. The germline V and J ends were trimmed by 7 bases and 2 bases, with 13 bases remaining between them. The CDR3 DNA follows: TGTGCCAGCACCCCGGGACCTAACACAGATACGCAGTATTTT. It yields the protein CASTPGPNTDTQYF.

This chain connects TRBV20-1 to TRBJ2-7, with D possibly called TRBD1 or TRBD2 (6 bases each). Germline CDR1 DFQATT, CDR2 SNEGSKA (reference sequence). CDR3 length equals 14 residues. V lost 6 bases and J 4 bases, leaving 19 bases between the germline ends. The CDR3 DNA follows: TGCAGTGCCTCAACCGGGGGCCGGAGATACGAGCAGTACTTC. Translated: CSASTGGRRYEQYF.

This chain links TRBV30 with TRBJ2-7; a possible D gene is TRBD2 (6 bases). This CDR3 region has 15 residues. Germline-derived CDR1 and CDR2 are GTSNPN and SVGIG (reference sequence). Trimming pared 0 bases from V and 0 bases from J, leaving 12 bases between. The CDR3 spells CAWSVHVTSSYEQYF. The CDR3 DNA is TGTGCCTGGAGTGTACACGTGACTAGCTCCTACGAGCAGTACTTC.

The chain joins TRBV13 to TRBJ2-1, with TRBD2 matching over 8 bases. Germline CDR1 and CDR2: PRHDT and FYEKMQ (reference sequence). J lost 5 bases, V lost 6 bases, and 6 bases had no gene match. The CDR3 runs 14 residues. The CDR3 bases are TGTGCCAGCAGTCCGGGACTAGGTCACAATGAGCAGTTCTTC. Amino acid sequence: CASSPGLGHNEQFF. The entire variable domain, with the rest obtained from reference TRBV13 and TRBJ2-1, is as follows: AAGVIQSPRHLIKEKRETATLKCYPIPRHDTVYWYQQGPGQDPQFLISFYEKMQSDKGSIPDRFSAQQFSDYHSELNMSSLELGDSALYFCASSPGLGHNEQFFGPGTRLTVL.

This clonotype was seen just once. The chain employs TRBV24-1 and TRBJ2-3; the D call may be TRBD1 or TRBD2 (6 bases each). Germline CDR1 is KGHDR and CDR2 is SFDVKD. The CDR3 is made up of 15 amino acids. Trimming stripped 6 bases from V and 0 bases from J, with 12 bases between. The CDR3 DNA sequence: TGTGCCACCAGTTGGGGGGCGGCTAGCACAGATACGCAGTATTTT. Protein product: CATSWGAASTDTQYF.

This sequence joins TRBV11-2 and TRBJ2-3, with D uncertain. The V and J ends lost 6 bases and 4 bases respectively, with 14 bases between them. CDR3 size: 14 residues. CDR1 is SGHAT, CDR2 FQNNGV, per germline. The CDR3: CASSNYGQPDTQYF. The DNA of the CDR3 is TGTGCCAGCAGTAACTATGGGCAGCCAGATACGCAGTATTTT.

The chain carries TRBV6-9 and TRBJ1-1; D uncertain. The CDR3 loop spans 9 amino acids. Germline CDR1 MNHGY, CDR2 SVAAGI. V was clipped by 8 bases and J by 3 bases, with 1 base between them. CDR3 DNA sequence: TGTGCCAGCGACACTGAAGCTTTCTTT. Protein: CASDTEAFF.

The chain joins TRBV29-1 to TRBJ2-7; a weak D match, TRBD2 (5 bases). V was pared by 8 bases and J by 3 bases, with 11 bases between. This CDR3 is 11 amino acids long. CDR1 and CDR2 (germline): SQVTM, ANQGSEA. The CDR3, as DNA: TGCAGCTCAAGGGCGGGCTACGAGCAGTACTTC. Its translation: CSSRAGYEQYF.

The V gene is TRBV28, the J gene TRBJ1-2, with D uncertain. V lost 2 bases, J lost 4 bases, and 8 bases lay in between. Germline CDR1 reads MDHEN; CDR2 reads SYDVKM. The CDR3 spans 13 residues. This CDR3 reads CASSLRGFYGYTF. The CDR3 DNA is TGTGCCAGCAGTTTAAGAGGGTTCTATGGCTACACCTTC.

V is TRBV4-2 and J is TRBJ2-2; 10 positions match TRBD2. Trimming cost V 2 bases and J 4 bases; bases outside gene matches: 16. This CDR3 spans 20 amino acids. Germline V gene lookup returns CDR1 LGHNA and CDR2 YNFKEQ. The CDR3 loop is CASSQSSVLAGPKGTGELFF. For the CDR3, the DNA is TGTGCCAGCAGCCAATCTTCGGTACTAGCGGGGCCGAAGGGCACCGGGGAGCTGTTTTTT.

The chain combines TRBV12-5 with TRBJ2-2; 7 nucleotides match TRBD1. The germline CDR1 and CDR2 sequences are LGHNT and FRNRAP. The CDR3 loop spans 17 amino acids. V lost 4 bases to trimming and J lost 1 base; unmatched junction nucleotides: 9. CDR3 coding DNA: TGTGCTAGTGGTTGGCCCACCGGGACAGTGAACACCGGGGAGCTGTTTTTT. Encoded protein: CASGWPTGTVNTGELFF.

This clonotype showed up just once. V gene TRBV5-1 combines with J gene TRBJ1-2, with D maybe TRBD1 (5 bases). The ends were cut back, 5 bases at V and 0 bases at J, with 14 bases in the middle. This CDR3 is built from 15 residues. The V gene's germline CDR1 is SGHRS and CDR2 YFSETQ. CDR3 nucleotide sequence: TGCGCCAGCAGGGCAGGGACGGAAGCTAACTATGGCTACACCTTC. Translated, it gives CASRAGTEANYGYTF. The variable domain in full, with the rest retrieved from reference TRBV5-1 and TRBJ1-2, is KAGVTQTPRYLIKTRGQQVTLSCSPISGHRSVSWYQQTPGQGLQFLFEYFSETQRNKGNFPGRFSGRQFSNSRSEMNVSTLELGDSALYLCASRAGTEANYGYTFGSGTRLTVV.

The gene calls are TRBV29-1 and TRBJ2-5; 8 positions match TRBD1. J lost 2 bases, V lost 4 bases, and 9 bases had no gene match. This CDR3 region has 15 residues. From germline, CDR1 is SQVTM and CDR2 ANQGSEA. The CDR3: CSVAGLDRAQETQYF. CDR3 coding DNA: TGCAGCGTTGCCGGACTGGACAGGGCACAAGAGACCCAGTACTTC.

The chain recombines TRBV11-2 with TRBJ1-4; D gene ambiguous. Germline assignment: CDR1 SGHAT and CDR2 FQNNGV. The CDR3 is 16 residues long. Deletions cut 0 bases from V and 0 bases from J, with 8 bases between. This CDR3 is CASSLDPIPTNEKLFF. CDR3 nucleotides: TGTGCCAGCAGCTTAGATCCGATTCCAACTAATGAAAAACTGTTTTTT.

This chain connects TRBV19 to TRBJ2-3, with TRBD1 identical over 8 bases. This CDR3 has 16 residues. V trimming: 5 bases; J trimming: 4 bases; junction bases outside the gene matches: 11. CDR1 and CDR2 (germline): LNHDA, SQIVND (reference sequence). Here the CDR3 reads CASSRGQGLRSDTQYF. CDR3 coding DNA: TGTGCCAGTAGTCGTGGACAGGGACTGAGGTCAGATACGCAGTATTTT.

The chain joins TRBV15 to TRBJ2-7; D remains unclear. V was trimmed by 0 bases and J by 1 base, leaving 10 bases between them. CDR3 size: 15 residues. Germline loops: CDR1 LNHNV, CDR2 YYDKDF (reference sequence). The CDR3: CATSRDPPKSYEQYF. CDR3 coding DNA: TGTGCCACCAGCAGAGATCCGCCCAAATCCTACGAGCAGTACTTC.

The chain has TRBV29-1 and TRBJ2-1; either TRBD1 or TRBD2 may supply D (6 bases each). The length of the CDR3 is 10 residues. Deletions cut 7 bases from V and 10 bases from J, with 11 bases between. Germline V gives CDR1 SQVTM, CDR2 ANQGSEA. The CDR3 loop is CSGRGNEQFF. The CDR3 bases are TGCAGCGGGAGGGGGAACGAGCAGTTCTTC.

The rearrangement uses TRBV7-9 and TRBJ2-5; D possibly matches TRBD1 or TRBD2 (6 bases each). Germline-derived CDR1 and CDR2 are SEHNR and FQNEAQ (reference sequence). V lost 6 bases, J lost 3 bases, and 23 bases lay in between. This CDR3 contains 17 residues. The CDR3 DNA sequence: TGTGCCAGCAGGCAGAGTGGGGGCGGGAACTTTGAAGAGACCCAGTACTTC. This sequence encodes CASRQSGGGNFEETQYF. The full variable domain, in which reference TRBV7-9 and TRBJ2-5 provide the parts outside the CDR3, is DTGVSQNPRHKITKRGQNVTFRCDPISEHNRLYWYRQTLGQGPEFLTYFQNEAQLEKSRLLSDRFSAERPKGSFSTLEIQRTEQGDSAMYLCASRQSGGGNFEETQYFGPGTRLLVL.

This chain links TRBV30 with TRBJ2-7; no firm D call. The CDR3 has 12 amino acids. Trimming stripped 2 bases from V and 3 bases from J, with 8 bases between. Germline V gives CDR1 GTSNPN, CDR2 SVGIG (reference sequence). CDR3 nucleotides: TGTGCCTGGAGTTATGGGGACTACGAGCAGTACTTC. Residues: CAWSYGDYEQYF.

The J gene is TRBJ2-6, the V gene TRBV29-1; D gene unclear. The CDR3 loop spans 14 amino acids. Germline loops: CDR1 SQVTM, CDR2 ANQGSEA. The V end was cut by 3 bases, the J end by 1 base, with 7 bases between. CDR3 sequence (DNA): TGCAGCGTTGATGACACATCTGGGGCCAACGTCCTGACTTTC. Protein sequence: CSVDDTSGANVLTF.

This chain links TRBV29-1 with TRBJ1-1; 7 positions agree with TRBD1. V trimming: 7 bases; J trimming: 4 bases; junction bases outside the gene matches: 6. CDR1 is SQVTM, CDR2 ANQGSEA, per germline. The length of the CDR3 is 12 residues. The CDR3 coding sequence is TGCAGCGCATACAGGGGTACCACTGAAGCTTTCTTT. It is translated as CSAYRGTTEAFF.

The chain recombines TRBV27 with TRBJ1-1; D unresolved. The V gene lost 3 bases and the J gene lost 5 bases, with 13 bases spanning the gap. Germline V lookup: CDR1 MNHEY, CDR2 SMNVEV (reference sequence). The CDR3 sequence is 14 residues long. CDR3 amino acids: CASSFAGSGTEAFF. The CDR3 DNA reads TGTGCCAGCAGTTTTGCGGGCAGCGGGACTGAAGCTTTCTTT.

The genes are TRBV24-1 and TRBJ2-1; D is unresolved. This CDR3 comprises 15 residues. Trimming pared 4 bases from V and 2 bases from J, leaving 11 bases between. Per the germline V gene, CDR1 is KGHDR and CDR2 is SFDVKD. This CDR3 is CATSDVESAYNEQFF. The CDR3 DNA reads TGTGCCACCAGTGACGTTGAGTCGGCCTACAATGAGCAGTTCTTC.